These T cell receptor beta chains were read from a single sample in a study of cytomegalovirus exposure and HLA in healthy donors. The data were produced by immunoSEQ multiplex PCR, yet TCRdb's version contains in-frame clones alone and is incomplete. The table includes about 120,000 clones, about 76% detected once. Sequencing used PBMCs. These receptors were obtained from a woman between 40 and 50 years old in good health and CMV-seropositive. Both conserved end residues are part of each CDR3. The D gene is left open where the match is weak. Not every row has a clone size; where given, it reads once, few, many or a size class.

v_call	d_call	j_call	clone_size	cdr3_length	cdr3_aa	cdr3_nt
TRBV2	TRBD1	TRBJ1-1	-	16	CASSRDRGLQGTEAFF	TGTGCCAGCAGTCGGGACAGGGGGCTTCAGGGGACTGAAGCTTTCTTT
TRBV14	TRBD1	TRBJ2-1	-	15	CASRRDSLGVREQFF	TGTGCCAGCAGACGGGACAGCCTAGGAGTAAGGGAGCAGTTCTTC
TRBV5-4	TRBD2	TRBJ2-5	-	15	CASSGPNAGEETQYF	TGTGCCAGCAGCGGCCCTAACGCGGGGGAAGAGACCCAGTACTTC
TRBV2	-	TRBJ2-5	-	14	CASSEGQSPETQYF	TGTGCCAGCAGTGAAGGGCAGTCCCCAGAGACCCAGTACTTC
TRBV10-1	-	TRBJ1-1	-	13	CASSESTRKEAFF	TGCGCCAGCAGTGAGTCGACTCGGAAAGAAGCTTTCTTT
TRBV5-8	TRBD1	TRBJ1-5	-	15	CASSLRTGRNQPQHF	TGTGCCAGCAGCTTGAGGACAGGAAGGAATCAGCCCCAGCATTTT
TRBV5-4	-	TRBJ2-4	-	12	CASSDRRNIQYF	TGTGCCAGCAGCGACAGAAGAAACATTCAGTACTTC
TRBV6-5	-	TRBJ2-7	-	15	CASSYERASSYEQYF	TGTGCCAGCAGTTACGAGCGGGCGAGCTCCTACGAGCAGTACTTC
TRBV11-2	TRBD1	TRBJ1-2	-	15	CASSSLLVDRVGYTF	TGTGCCAGCAGCTCCCTCTTGGTGGACAGGGTTGGCTACACCTTC
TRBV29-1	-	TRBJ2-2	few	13	CSVSQTESGELFF	TGCAGCGTTAGTCAGACGGAGAGCGGGGAGCTGTTTTTT